The present TCR beta chain was sequenced within a study of cytomegalovirus exposure and HLA in healthy donors. General study results and limits: Per a prior analysis, the majority of TCR beta V segments were productive roughly 87% or roughly 30% of the time. The study recorded 164 TCR beta chains that were cytomegalovirus-associated. Some V segments, including TRBV6-2 and TRBV6-3, were excluded as indistinguishable.

Primers included in the PCR were 60 Vbeta and 13 Jbeta primers. Assay used: immunoSEQ multiplex PCR; TCRdb lists only in-frame clones, some missing. Found here are approximately 160,000 clones, roughly 87% of them singletons; the top ten hold approximately 5.7%. The germline CDR1 and CDR2 sequences are SGHTS and YDEGEE. The CDR3 extends over 13 amino acids. Between the trimmed V and J ends, which lost 3 bases and 5 bases, there was a span of 9 bases. Points on this clone: The antigen is undetermined.

The sequencing input was PBMCs. The gene calls are TRBV5-8 and TRBJ1-5, with no clear D. This receptor was obtained from a man aged 30 to 45 in good health and CMV-seropositive. The CDR3 DNA follows: TGTGCCAGCAGCTCGGGAGCCGATCAGCCCCAGCATTTT. This translates into CASSSGADQPQHF.